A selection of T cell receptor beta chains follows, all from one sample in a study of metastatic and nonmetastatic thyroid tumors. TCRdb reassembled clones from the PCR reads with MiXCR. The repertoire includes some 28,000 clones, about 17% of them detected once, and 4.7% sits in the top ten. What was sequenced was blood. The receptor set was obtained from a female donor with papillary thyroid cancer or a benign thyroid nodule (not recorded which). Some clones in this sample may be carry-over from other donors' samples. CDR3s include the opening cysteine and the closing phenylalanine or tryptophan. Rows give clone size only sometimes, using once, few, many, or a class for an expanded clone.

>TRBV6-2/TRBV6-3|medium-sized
CASSYLSGAGNTIYF
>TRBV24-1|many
CATRGGQGRETQYF
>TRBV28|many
CASSCEGAGCVQYF
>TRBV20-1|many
CSARDTGTSGRSEQFF
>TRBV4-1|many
CASSPSGGGNTDTQYF
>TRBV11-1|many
CASSFAQNTGELFF
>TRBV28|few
CASGLRGTTILIGYTF
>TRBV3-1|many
CASSPRWGSTDTQYF
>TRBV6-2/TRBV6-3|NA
CASSYLLGQGNTEAFF
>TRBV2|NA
CASSEASIYRGPLNTEAFF
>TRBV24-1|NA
CATSAGYGELFF
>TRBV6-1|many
CASIRGVLTGSNYGYTF
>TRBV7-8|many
CASSLDRGGYEQYF
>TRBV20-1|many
CSASCPGAPNTGELFF
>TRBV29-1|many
CSVGQGRNSPLHF
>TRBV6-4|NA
CASAAGNTGELFF
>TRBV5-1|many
CASSRDRGLNDSPLHF
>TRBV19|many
CASSSLRQPQHF
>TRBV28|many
CASSLWAMVTDTQYF
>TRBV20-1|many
CSASEGRLGGIKAFF
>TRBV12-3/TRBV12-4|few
CASSHPGQGAYEQYF
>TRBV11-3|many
CASSLEHRPGDTQYF
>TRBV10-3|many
CAISPGRGASTDTQYF
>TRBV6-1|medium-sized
CASKRAGGSGNTIYF
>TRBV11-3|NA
CASSYPTGEQFF
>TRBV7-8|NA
CASSFNRDTIHTEAFF
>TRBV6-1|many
CASSEGEGLGETQYF
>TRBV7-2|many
CASSFGSRTQYF
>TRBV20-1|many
CSARELLGQGRNNSPLHF
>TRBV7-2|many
CASTGQGNEKLFF
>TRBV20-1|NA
CSAKQGPRDWQYF
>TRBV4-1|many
CASSPGGLASNTGELFF
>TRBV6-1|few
CASREPDRGGIVQPQHF
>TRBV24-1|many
CATSAGGEGYGYTF
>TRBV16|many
CASSLNPTGQAEKLFF
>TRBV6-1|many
CASSTQGGEETQYF
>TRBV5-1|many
CASSLGTTSGNTIYF
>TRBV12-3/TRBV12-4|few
CASTPPGVETKYF
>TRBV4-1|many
CASSQRRGRDEQYF
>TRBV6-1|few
CASSPGTGPNTEAFF
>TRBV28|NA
CASSLNRAGANVLTF
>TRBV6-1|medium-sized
CATSTDREVGRAFF
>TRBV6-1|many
CASSEDSLRGQPQHF
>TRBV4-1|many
CASSPGPQARETQYF
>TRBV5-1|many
CASSSDGIYGYTF
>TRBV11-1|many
CASSAQGGETQYF
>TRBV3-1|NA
CASSLGVSGITIYF
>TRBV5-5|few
CASSYQQGTYQETQYF
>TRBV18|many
CASSPLGGMNTGELFF
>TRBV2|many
CASKLDRGGQETQYF